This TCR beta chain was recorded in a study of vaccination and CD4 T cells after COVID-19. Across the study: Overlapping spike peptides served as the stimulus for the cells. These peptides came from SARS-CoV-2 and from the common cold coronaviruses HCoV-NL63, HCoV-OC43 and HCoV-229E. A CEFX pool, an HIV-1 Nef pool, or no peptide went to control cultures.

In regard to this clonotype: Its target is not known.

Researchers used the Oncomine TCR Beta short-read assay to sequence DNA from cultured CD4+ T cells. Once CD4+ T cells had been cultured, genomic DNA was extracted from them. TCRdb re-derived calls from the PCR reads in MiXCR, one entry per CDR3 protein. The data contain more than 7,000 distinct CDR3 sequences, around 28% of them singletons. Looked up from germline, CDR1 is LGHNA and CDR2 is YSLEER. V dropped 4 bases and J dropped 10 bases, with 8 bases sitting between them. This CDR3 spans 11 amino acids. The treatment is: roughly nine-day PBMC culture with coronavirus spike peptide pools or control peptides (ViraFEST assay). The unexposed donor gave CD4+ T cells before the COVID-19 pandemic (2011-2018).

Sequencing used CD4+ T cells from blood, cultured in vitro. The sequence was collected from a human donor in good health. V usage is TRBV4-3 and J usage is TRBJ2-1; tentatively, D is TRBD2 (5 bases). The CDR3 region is CASSRGLEQFF. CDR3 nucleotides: TGCGCCAGCAGCCGAGGGCTGGAGCAGTTCTTC.